The entry below gives a single T cell receptor (beta chain) sequence along with its context. This clonotype is identified as medium-sized (0.01 to 0.1%). Base qualities are not at hand, and no much larger clone is one base apart. PBMCs were labeled with CellTrace CFSE and cultured for about six days in RPMI with 8% human serum plus peptide pools at 0.9 to 1 ug/mL each. Unfixed proliferating CD4 T cells were sorted on a BD FACSAria as live CD56-CD19-CD16-CD3+CD4+ CFSE-low cells. The enrolled adults were healthy, and microneutralization screening showed them to be seronegative for ZIKV, JEV, YFV, DENV and WNV. The samples were taken from a phase 1, double-blinded, randomized, placebo-controlled trial testing an alum-adjuvanted Zika purified-inactivated virus (ZPIV) vaccine. Peripheral blood mononuclear cells were isolated by standard procedure and were kept frozen in liquid nitrogen until use. The sample originates from a study of Japanese encephalitis immunity and Zika vaccine responses (dated by TCRdb to about 2021). Broadly, across the study: Each included participant got alum-adjuvanted ZPIV three times, at weeks 0, 4 and 28, with every dose being 5.0 ug. Roughly twelve participants were given two doses of JEV vaccine (IXIARO) 28 days apart, two to three months before the first ZPIV dose. Twelve participants received one dose of YFV vaccine (YF-VAX) before ZPIV, and roughly ten participants were flavivirus-naive. For TCR sequencing, over five representative participants were selected from each pre-vaccination group, and samples were taken at week 0 (after pre-vaccination, before ZPIV) and at week 52. In addition, the TCR repertoires of a few flavivirus-naive individuals were analyzed at weeks 2, 6 and 52 after ZPIV vaccination began. The stimulations used peptide pools from ZIKV structural proteins divided into flavivirus-conserved and non-conserved sets, or JEV or YFV peptides that matched the pre-vaccination. The ZIKV peptides, 15-mers that overlapped by 11 residues, were chosen for containing NetMHCpan/NetMHCII-predicted epitopes with affinity below 50 nM. The study asked whether earlier vaccination against Japanese encephalitis virus (JEV) or yellow fever virus (YFV) shaped CD4 T cell responses to the Zika vaccine.

What the authors observed across the whole study: Sample size limitations prevented peptide-pool deconvolution, so the individual peptides driving cross-reactive responses were not identified. The samples grouped by participant and showed no similarity across individuals, which suggests that no public TCRs were detected. JEV-pre-vaccinated donors showed higher repertoire similarity across time-points and stimulations than YFV-pre-vaccinated donors, indicating more clonotypes common to ZIKV and JEV stimulation. Only a subset of trial participants with three doses and adequate samples was analyzed, not the entire vaccinated cohort. CD8 T cell responses of very low magnitude were detected against ZIKV peptide pools and were observed in only a few individuals. After ZPIV, a significant decrease in repertoire richness of CD4 T cells responding to conserved ZIKV epitopes was observed in JEV-pre-vaccinated donors.

The method was 5' RACE. TCRbeta libraries were pooled in proportion to their sorted cell numbers before sequencing. RNAzol RT was used to extract total RNA from the sorted cells, and cDNA was then synthesized using an oligo(dT) primer together with a template-switching oligo. The TCRbeta V-CDR3-J region was amplified by PCR with Kapa HiFi between a SMARTer oligo primer and a TCRbeta constant-region primer. Illumina adaptors and sample-specific index barcodes were added in a second PCR, with HighPrep bead cleanup and a Bioanalyzer check confirming a band of roughly 650 bp. Libraries were sequenced on an Illumina MiSeq with 2x151 bp paired-end reads. Regarding the original processing steps: Reads were demultiplexed with an in-house Java program, and TCRbeta annotations were assigned and clonotypes were counted with MiXCR. Repertoire overlap was assessed with Morisita-Horn indices from the R package vegan, and UPGMA clustering and Circos plots of recurring clonotypes were generated. Shannon diversity and richness were normalized to the highest possible value given the input cell numbers, yielding values from 0 to 1. CDR3beta sequences were aligned with MUSCLE, distances were computed with SeqinR, and multidimensional scaling was plotted in R. TCRdb cleaned the public reads at Q25 with fastp, built clones with MiXCR and kept in-frame beta chains. For every CDR3 protein sequence, its rows merge into one entry that carries the most common genes and DNA. TCRdb, rather than the study authors, made the V and J calls. Across this sample there are hundreds of distinct CDR3 sequences, with about 2.4% seen only once. 33% of the sample is held by the ten biggest clonotypes.

The CDR3 starts with the cysteine, ends with the phenylalanine, and has 17 residues. The DNA shown is the 51-base CDR3, in frame from base 1. Here V drops 2 bases and J drops 2 bases, and the junction holds 5 bases not matched to any gene. The chain links TRBV23-1 with TRBJ2-5; 13 junctional bases match TRBD2. TRBV23-1 is an ORF for which the function is uncertain. The sample in question was antigen-activated CD4+ T cells from blood, cultured, obtained during a Zika inactivated vaccine study. The receptor's source is an adult man who received an inactivated Zika virus vaccine. Here is the DNA: TGCGCCAGCAGTCAACCGGGGACTAGCGGGGAACAAGAGACCCAGTACTTC. Its translation is CASSQPGTSGEQETQYF.